This T cell receptor beta chain appears in the sequencing data of a study of blood T cells in healthy people across ages. A sample-barcoded 5' primer and a J-beta primer mix were used in a second PCR of roughly 6 to 11 cycles. TCRdb independently ran MiXCR on the 5' RACE reads; one entry per CDR3 protein. The sample lists 760,000 or so distinct CDR3 sequences, 20% to 25% occurring once. The J segment lost 11 bases and the V segment lost 5 bases, leaving 12 bases of the junction unmatched. The CDR3 loop spans 14 amino acids. Per the germline V gene, CDR1 is SGHDN and CDR2 is FVKESK. The same sample was also used in a study of T cells of mothers and their children. Per that study: Reverse transcription into cDNA received all extracted RNA, at about 1.5 ug per 15 ul. The TCR beta CDR3 read count exceeded 8.5 million for each mother and was some 2.7 million for each child.

The chain has TRBV14 and TRBJ2-5, with TRBD1 matching over 9 bases. Sequenced: blood. The receptor was isolated from a boy between 10 and 17 years old in good health. This CDR3 reads CASSNRDRVNEQYF. The CDR3 DNA reads as TGTGCCAGCAGCAACCGGGACAGGGTAAATGAGCAGTACTTC.